The clone carrying this T cell receptor beta chain occurred a few times. The antigen is not known. The data belong to a study of T cell repertoires in cytomegalovirus infection. Using its own MiXCR run on the reads, TCRdb lists one record per CDR3 protein. The repertoire has about 830,000 distinct CDR3 sequences, 30% to 35% of them found once; the top ten carry around 12%. CDR3 length equals 16 residues. Trimming left V 1 base short and J 3 bases short, with 16 bases between. Germline assignment: CDR1 SGHAT and CDR2 FQNNGV. Sequenced material: cultured CD8+ T cells from PBMCs, taken from culture after CMV antigen stimulation. This rearrangement joins TRBV11-2 to TRBJ2-7, with D possibly called TRBD1 or TRBD2 (6 bases each). The sequence was collected from a human donor in good health (CMV status not recorded). Some clones in this sample may be carry-over from other donors' samples. The CDR3 DNA follows: TGTGCCAGCAGCTTAGGAGGGTCGGGGGCCAACTACGAGCAGTACGTC. Its protein is CASSLGGSGANYEQYV.